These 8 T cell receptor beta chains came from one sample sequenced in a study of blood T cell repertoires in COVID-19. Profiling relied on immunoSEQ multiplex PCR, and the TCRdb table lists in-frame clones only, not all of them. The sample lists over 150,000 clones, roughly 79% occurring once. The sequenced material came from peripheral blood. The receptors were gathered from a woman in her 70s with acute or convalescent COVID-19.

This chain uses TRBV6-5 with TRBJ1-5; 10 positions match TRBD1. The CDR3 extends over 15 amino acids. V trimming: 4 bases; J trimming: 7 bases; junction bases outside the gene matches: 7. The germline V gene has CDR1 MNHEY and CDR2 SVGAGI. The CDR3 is CASSWDRGVGQPQHF. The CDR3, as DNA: TGTGCCAGCAGTTGGGACAGGGGAGTCGGGCAGCCCCAGCATTTT.

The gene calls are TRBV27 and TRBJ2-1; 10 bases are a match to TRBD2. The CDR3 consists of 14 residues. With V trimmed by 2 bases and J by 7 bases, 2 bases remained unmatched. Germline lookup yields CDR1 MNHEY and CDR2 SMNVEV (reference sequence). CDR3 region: CASSLIAGGNEQFF. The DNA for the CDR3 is TGTGCCAGCAGTTTAATAGCGGGAGGTAATGAGCAGTTCTTC.

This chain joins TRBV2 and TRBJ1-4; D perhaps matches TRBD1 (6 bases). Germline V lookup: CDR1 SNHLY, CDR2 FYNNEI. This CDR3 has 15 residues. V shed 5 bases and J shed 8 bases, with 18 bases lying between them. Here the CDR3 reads CASSRQARGREKLFF. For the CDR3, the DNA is TGTGCCAGCAGTCGACAGGCCCGGGGTCGCGAAAAACTGTTTTTT.

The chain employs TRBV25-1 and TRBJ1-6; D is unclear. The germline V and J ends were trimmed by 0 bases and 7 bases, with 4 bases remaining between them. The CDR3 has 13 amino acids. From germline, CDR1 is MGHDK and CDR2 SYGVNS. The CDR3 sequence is CASSEYLNSPLHF. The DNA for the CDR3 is TGTGCCAGCAGTGAATATCTAAATTCACCCCTCCACTTT.

The CDR3 here is CASSPRTSGSTDTQYF. CDR3 DNA: TGTGCCAGCTCACCACGGACTAGCGGCAGCACAGATACGCAGTATTTT. The chain couples TRBV18 to TRBJ2-3; TRBD2 matches 10 bases. The V gene end was trimmed by 1 base and the J gene end by 0 bases; junction bases not matched to a gene: 1. Looked up from germline, CDR1 is KGHSH and CDR2 is LQKENI. The CDR3 extends over 16 amino acids.

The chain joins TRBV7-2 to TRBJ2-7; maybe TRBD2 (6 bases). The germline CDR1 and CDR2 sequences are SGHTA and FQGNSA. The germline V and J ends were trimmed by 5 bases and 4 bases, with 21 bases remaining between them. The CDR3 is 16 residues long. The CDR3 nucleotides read TGTGCCAGCAGCAAACGATCGTCCGTCGGGGGATACGAGCAGTACTTC. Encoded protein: CASSKRSSVGGYEQYF.

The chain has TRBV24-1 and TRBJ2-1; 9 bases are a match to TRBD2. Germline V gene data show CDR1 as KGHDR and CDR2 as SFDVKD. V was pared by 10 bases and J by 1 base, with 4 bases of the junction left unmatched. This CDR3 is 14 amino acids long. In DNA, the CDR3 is TGTGCCACTAGCGGGAGAGGATCCTACAATGAGCAGTTCTTC. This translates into CATSGRGSYNEQFF.

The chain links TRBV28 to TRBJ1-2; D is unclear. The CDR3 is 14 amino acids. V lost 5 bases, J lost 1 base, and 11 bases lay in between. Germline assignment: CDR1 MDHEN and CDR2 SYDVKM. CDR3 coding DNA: TGTGCCAGCAGTCCGGTTGGGAGTAACTATGGCTACACCTTC. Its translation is CASSPVGSNYGYTF.